Listed below are T cell receptor beta chains from one sample, sequenced in a study of T-cell reconstitution after alpha-beta-depleted transplantation in children. TCRdb fed the PCR reads into MiXCR, producing one record per CDR3 protein. The data contain around 410,000 distinct CDR3 sequences, 9.5% to 13% of them singletons. The source was PBMCs from the stem cell graft donor, collected from the stem cell graft. Receptor source: a human donor who donated a stem cell graft to a child with acute myeloid leukemia. Each CDR3 is given with its conserved first and last residue. Each record gives: J gene, D gene, V gene, clone size, CDR3 DNA, CDR3 protein. D genes are given only for firm matches. Clone size is not always given. Where it is, it says once, few, many or a class for expanded clones.

j_gene: TRBJ1-2
d_gene: NA
v_gene: TRBV7-9
abundance: NA
CDR3nt: TGTGCCAGCAGCCTCCTTACAGGTGGGGGCTACACCTTC
CDR3aa: CASSLLTGGGYTF

j_gene: TRBJ2-3
d_gene: NA
v_gene: TRBV7-8
abundance: NA
CDR3nt: TGTGCCAGCAGCTTACCTCTTGGCTCAAGCACAGATACGCAGTATTTT
CDR3aa: CASSLPLGSSTDTQYF

j_gene: TRBJ1-2
d_gene: TRBD1
v_gene: TRBV27
abundance: few
CDR3nt: TGTGCCAGCAGTTCCTCTGGCGACAGGGCTATCTATGGCTACACCTTC
CDR3aa: CASSSSGDRAIYGYTF

j_gene: TRBJ1-2
d_gene: TRBD1
v_gene: TRBV5-1
abundance: many
CDR3nt: TGCGCCAGCAAGCCGGGACAGGGGAACTATGGCTACACCTTC
CDR3aa: CASKPGQGNYGYTF

j_gene: TRBJ1-6
d_gene: NA
v_gene: TRBV9
abundance: few
CDR3nt: TGTGCCAGCAGCGTAGGAGCCGTTAATAATTCACCCCTCCACTTT
CDR3aa: CASSVGAVNNSPLHF

j_gene: TRBJ2-5
d_gene: TRBD1
v_gene: TRBV10-3
abundance: many
CDR3nt: TGTGCCATGGCCTCGGGACAGGGTCAAGAGACCCAGTACTTC
CDR3aa: CAMASGQGQETQYF

j_gene: TRBJ1-2
d_gene: NA
v_gene: TRBV30
abundance: few
CDR3nt: TGTGCCTGGAGTCCCGTCTCGGGCTATGGCTACACCTTC
CDR3aa: CAWSPVSGYGYTF

j_gene: TRBJ2-4
d_gene: NA
v_gene: TRBV20-1
abundance: many
CDR3nt: TGCAGTGCTCACCCAAGGGGAGCCAAAAACATTCAGTACTTC
CDR3aa: CSAHPRGAKNIQYF

j_gene: TRBJ2-7
d_gene: NA
v_gene: TRBV20-1
abundance: NA
CDR3nt: TGCAGTGCTAGAAGTGAGTCCTACGAGCAGTACTTC
CDR3aa: CSARSESYEQYF

j_gene: TRBJ2-6
d_gene: NA
v_gene: TRBV12-3/TRBV12-4
abundance: NA
CDR3nt: TGTGCCAGCAGTTTAGCAGGGAGCTCTGGGGCCAACGTCCTGACTTTC
CDR3aa: CASSLAGSSGANVLTF